This T cell receptor (beta chain) emerged from a study of tumor and adjacent non-tumor tissue in lung cancer. Study-level results: Top 100 clones took a larger repertoire share in normal lung.

RNA was extracted from bulk tissue without any cell sorting. This non-tumor lung sample came from over 3 cm beyond the tumor edge. Details on this clonotype: The antigen is undetermined. A much larger clone lies a single base off, so this may be a read error.

The CDR3 contains 15 residues. With 8 bases removed from V and 3 bases from J, the gap between germline ends came to 14 bases. The V gene's germline CDR1 is MDHEN and CDR2 SYDVKM. TCRbeta libraries were built with three rounds of nested PCR, modified from ARM-PCR. Each CDR3 protein gets one entry after TCRdb re-called the multiplex PCR reads with MiXCR. The top ten hold 45% of the sample, which has about 67,000 distinct CDR3 sequences, more than 75% seen once. The sequence derives from a man aged 60-69 years with non-small cell lung cancer. The rearrangement links TRBV28 to TRBJ1-6; perhaps TRBD1 as D (6 bases). The source material was distant non-tumor lung tissue. CDR3 nucleotide sequence: TGTGCCAGCTGCACAGGGCCCTTCTATAATTCACCCCTCCACTTT. Its translation is CASCTGPFYNSPLHF.